Following are 20 T cell receptor beta chains from one sample sequenced in a study of cytomegalovirus exposure and HLA in healthy donors. It was with 60 Vbeta and 13 Jbeta primers that the PCR ran. Measured with immunoSEQ multiplex PCR; TCRdb has only the in-frame clones, and not every one. In all, the sample yields about 52,000 clones. The sequenced sample consisted of PBMCs. The receptors here all came from a woman aged 55-70 years in good health and CMV-seropositive.

V usage is TRBV18 and J usage is TRBJ1-5; TRBD1 might be the D (5 bases). The CDR3 consists of 14 residues. V lost 2 bases and J 2 bases, leaving 7 bases between the germline ends. Germline lookup yields CDR1 KGHSH and CDR2 LQKENI. The CDR3 DNA reads as TGTGCCAGCTCACCAGGGGGGGGCAATCAGCCCCAGCATTTT. Protein: CASSPGGGNQPQHF. The whole variable domain, filled in from reference TRBV18 and TRBJ1-5, reads NAGVMQNPRHLVRRRGQEARLRCSPMKGHSHVYWYRQLPEEGLKFMVYLQKENIIDESGMPKERFSAEFPKEGPSILRIQQVVRGDSAAYFCASSPGGGNQPQHFGDGTRLSIL.

The genes are TRBV7-2 and TRBJ2-2; 9 bases match TRBD2. Germline trimming cut 6 bases from V and 5 bases from J; bases unmatched to any gene: 10. Germline V CDR1 and CDR2: SGHTA, FQGNSA. The CDR3 consists of 16 residues. The chain's CDR3 is CASSPPAGGITGELFF. The CDR3 DNA reads as TGTGCCAGCAGTCCCCCAGCGGGGGGTATAACCGGGGAGCTGTTTTTT.

The rearrangement links TRBV5-4 to TRBJ1-1; maybe TRBD1 (5 bases). The CDR3 has 11 residues. With 2 bases removed from V and 7 bases from J, the gap between germline ends came to 6 bases. Germline CDR1 reads SGHNT; CDR2 reads YYREEE (reference sequence). The CDR3 spells CASSFGGEAFF. The CDR3 DNA reads as TGTGCCAGCAGCTTCGGGGGTGAAGCTTTCTTT.

CDR3 loop: CASSLPGSQETQYF. The CDR3 bases are TGTGCCAGCAGCTTGCCAGGCTCGCAAGAGACCCAGTACTTC. V usage is TRBV5-6 and J usage is TRBJ2-5; D unclear. Germline values: CDR1 SGHDT, CDR2 YYEEEE. V lost 1 base, J lost 2 bases, and 9 bases lay in between. The CDR3 is 14 residues long.

CDR3 residues: CASSLEGRGLGGKLFF. DNA for the CDR3: TGCGCCAGCAGCTTGGAGGGCCGGGGCTTGGGGGGGAAACTGTTTTTT. The J gene is TRBJ1-4, the V gene TRBV5-1; possible D gene TRBD1, 5 bases. V lost 0 bases to trimming and J lost 11 bases, with 20 bases between them. This CDR3 spans 16 amino acids. Germline CDR1 is SGHRS and CDR2 is YFSETQ.

Details on this clone: In the same sample, other DNA sequences code for this CDR3. V is TRBV6-5 and J is TRBJ1-6; 11 bases are shared with TRBD1. Germline V gene sequence: CDR1 MNHEY, CDR2 SVGAGI. The CDR3 contains 16 residues. After removal of 2 bases from V and 3 bases from J, the junction contained 0 bases not matched to a gene. The CDR3 bases are TGTGCCAGCAGTTACGGGACAGGGGGCTATAATTCACCCCTCCACTTT. Amino acid sequence: CASSYGTGGYNSPLHF.

The CDR3 region has the DNA TGTGCCAGCAGCCGCACAGGGGGCGAGCAGTACTTC. The encoded protein is CASSRTGGEQYF. V is TRBV6-5 and J is TRBJ2-7; 8 nucleotides agree with TRBD1. This CDR3 spans 12 amino acids. The trim removed 6 bases at V and 6 bases at J, leaving 4 bases unmatched. The germline CDR1 and CDR2 sequences are MNHEY and SVGAGI.

The chain employs TRBV19 and TRBJ1-6; D is perhaps TRBD1 (6 bases). The germline V and J ends were trimmed by 7 bases and 9 bases, with 19 bases remaining between them. This CDR3 is 15 amino acids long. The germline V gene has CDR1 LNHDA and CDR2 SQIVND (reference sequence). The chain's CDR3 is CASIRQENDASPLHF. Here the CDR3 DNA reads TGTGCCAGTATTCGACAGGAAAATGATGCTTCACCCCTCCACTTT.

The V and J genes are TRBV19 and TRBJ1-5, with D possibly TRBD1 on 6 matching bases. Germline values: CDR1 LNHDA, CDR2 SQIVND (reference sequence). The V end lost 5 bases, the J end lost 4 bases, and 15 bases lay between the germline ends. The CDR3 length is 15 residues. The CDR3 region is CASSLTGFSNQPQHF. The CDR3 bases are TGTGCCAGTAGTTTGACAGGATTTAGTAATCAGCCCCAGCATTTT.

CDR3 in amino acids: CASSSPGQANYGYTF. DNA for the CDR3: TGTGCCAGCAGTTCGCCAGGACAGGCGAACTATGGCTACACCTTC. The V call is TRBV6-5, the J call TRBJ1-2; the match to TRBD1 covers 7 bases. The junction had 7 bases not matched to a gene; V was cut back by 4 bases and J by 2 bases. The germline V gene encodes CDR1 MNHEY and CDR2 SVGAGI. This CDR3 has 15 residues.

V gene TRBV11-2 combines with J gene TRBJ2-7, with TRBD1 matching 9 bases. V shed 4 bases, J shed 4 bases, and the junction held 2 bases outside the gene matches. The CDR3 spans 13 residues. CDR1 SGHAT and CDR2 FQNNGV come from the germline V gene. The DNA for the CDR3 is TGTGCCAGCAGCTATGGACAGGGGTACGAGCAGTACTTC. This sequence encodes CASSYGQGYEQYF.

V is TRBV15 and J is TRBJ2-7, with TRBD1 identical over 7 bases. V was pared by 3 bases and J by 2 bases, with 4 bases of the junction left unmatched. The germline V gene has CDR1 LNHNV and CDR2 YYDKDF (reference sequence). This CDR3 is built from 14 residues. The CDR3: CATSRLQGTYEQYF. CDR3 DNA sequence: TGTGCCACCAGCAGGCTACAGGGGACCTACGAGCAGTACTTC. Variable domain in full (rest from reference TRBV15 and TRBJ2-7): DAMVIQNPRYQVTQFGKPVTLSCSQTLNHNVMYWYQQKSSQAPKLLFHYYDKDFNNEADTPDNFQSRRPNTSFCFLDIRSPGLGDTAMYLCATSRLQGTYEQYFGPGTRLTVT.

V is TRBV5-6 and J is TRBJ2-4; 8 positions agree with TRBD1. The CDR3 loop spans 15 amino acids. Germline values: CDR1 SGHDT, CDR2 YYEEEE. Losses at the gene ends were 0 bases for V and 9 bases for J; bases not matched to a gene: 8. The CDR3 nucleotides are TGTGCCAGCAGCTTGGGGACAGGGTGGGGCATCATTCAGTACTTC. Residues: CASSLGTGWGIIQYF. The whole variable domain, filled in from reference TRBV5-6 and TRBJ2-4, reads DAGVTQSPTHLIKTRGQQVTLRCSPKSGHDTVSWYQQALGQGPQFIFQYYEEEERQRGNFPDRFSGHQFPNYSSELNVNALLLGDSALYLCASSLGTGWGIIQYFGAGTRLSVL.

V is TRBV6-1 and J is TRBJ1-2; D unclear. V gave up 7 bases and J gave up 8 bases, with 17 bases separating them. The length of the CDR3 is 13 residues. The germline V gene has CDR1 MNHNS and CDR2 SASEGT. Written as DNA, the CDR3 is TGTGCCAGCAAGTTGGACTTGACGGGGGGCTACACCTTC. It codes for CASKLDLTGGYTF.

The gene calls are TRBV10-3 and TRBJ1-1, with D uncertain. The germline CDR1 and CDR2 sequences are ENHRY and SYGVKD. This CDR3 spans 13 amino acids. V was cut by 3 bases and J by 0 bases, with 5 bases left in between. DNA for the CDR3: TGTGCCATCAGTGAAGCCATGAACACTGAAGCTTTCTTT. This encodes CAISEAMNTEAFF.

Regarding this clone: A read error may produce the germline difference seen at one junction end. V and J are TRBV7-9 and TRBJ1-1; D remains unclear. CDR1 and CDR2 from the germline V gene are SEHNR and FQNEAQ (reference sequence). This CDR3 region has 12 residues. CDR3 in DNA: TGTGCCAGCAGCTGGTCTGACACTGAAGATTTCTTT. Translation gives CASSWSDTEDFF.

The V gene is TRBV10-2, the J gene TRBJ1-1; the D gene is possibly TRBD1 (6 bases). Germline V gene data show CDR1 as WSHSY and CDR2 as SAAADI. The CDR3 contains 15 residues. The germline V and J ends were trimmed by 6 bases and 3 bases, with 17 bases remaining between them. The DNA for the CDR3 is TGCGCCAGCAGGGGGGCCGGGACAACGGACACTGAAGCTTTCTTT. It codes for CASRGAGTTDTEAFF.

The V and J genes are TRBV19 and TRBJ2-5; 7 nucleotides match TRBD1. V dropped 4 bases and J dropped 4; count of bases not matched to a gene: 9. CDR1 and CDR2 (germline): LNHDA, SQIVND (reference sequence). The CDR3 length is 15 residues. The CDR3 spells CASSTLDREGETQYF. In nucleotides, the CDR3 is TGTGCCAGTAGTACCCTAGACAGGGAAGGAGAGACCCAGTACTTC.

The gene calls are TRBV29-1 and TRBJ1-2; 10 nucleotides match TRBD1. V lost 3 bases to trimming and J lost 7 bases; unmatched junction nucleotides: 8. The CDR3 covers 14 residues. The V gene's germline CDR1 is SQVTM and CDR2 ANQGSEA. CDR3: CSVEMGTGASGYTF. CDR3 in DNA: TGCAGCGTTGAGATGGGGACAGGGGCAAGTGGCTACACCTTC.

The chain couples TRBV13 to TRBJ1-6; D unclear. V lost 5 bases, J lost 11 bases, and 10 bases lay in between. Per germline, CDR1 PRHDT and CDR2 FYEKMQ (reference sequence). The CDR3 is 12 residues long. The CDR3 DNA is TGTGCCAGCAGCACCCTAGCAGCACCCCTCCACTTT. Its protein product is CASSTLAAPLHF.